Shown below are 23 T cell receptor beta chains from a single sample sequenced in a study of blood T cell repertoires in COVID-19. Profiling relied on immunoSEQ multiplex PCR, and the TCRdb table lists in-frame clones only, not all of them. Of about 82,000 clones in the sample, less than 85% are singletons; the top ten hold 2.6%. The sequenced material came from peripheral blood. These receptors originate from a human donor with acute or convalescent COVID-19. The donor label of this sample is uncertain.

The J gene is TRBJ2-7, the V gene TRBV21-1; the DNA was not used to check the table's D call, TRBD2. TRBV21-1 is a recognized pseudogene. CDR3 length equals 14 residues. CDR3 protein: CASSCRGGRYEQYV. CDR3 nucleotides: TGTGCCAGCAGCTGCCGGGGGGGCCGATACGAGCAGTACGTC.

This chain joins TRBV9 and TRBJ2-3; 15 bases align to TRBD2. V dropped 0 bases and J dropped 3; count of bases not matched to a gene: 5. There are 18 residues in the CDR3. The germline V gene encodes CDR1 SGDLS and CDR2 YYNGEE. CDR3 nucleotides: TGTGCCAGCAGCGTAGAGGGGACTAGCGGGAGGAGGACAGATACGCAGTATTTT. Its protein product is CASSVEGTSGRRTDTQYF.

The chain links TRBV19 to TRBJ2-1; no firm D call. The CDR3 is made up of 11 amino acids. Germline V lookup: CDR1 LNHDA, CDR2 SQIVND (reference sequence). Trimming removed 2 bases from V and 7 bases from J, with 3 bases in between. The CDR3 DNA sequence: TGTGCCAGTAGTATACAAAATGAGCAGTTCTTC. Translating it yields CASSIQNEQFF.

The V call is TRBV5-1, the J call TRBJ2-4; 9 nucleotides line up with TRBD2. The ends lost 6 bases at V and 5 bases at J; junction bases unmatched: 3. Germline loops: CDR1 SGHRS, CDR2 YFSETQ. The CDR3 is 13 amino acids. The CDR3 here is CASNSGGENIQYF. In DNA, the CDR3 is TGCGCCAGCAATAGCGGGGGAGAAAACATTCAGTACTTC.

This clone was seen only a few times. The chain carries TRBV5-1 and TRBJ2-1; 8 bases match TRBD1. CDR1 and CDR2 from the germline V gene are SGHRS and YFSETQ. The CDR3 sequence is 16 residues long. Trimming cost V 2 bases and J 5 bases; bases outside gene matches: 9. Here the CDR3 reads CASSLGTDRVNNEQFF. Written as DNA, the CDR3 is TGCGCCAGCAGCTTAGGAACGGACAGGGTAAACAATGAGCAGTTCTTC.

This clone was counted ten times or more. The chain has TRBV11-2 and TRBJ2-1; 12 nucleotides line up with TRBD2. There are 17 residues in the CDR3. Germline values: CDR1 SGHAT, CDR2 FQNNGV. The ends lost 1 base at V and 10 bases at J; junction bases unmatched: 11. CDR3 in DNA: TGTGCCAGCAGCTTAGGTGGATCTAGCGGGGGGGCTCGGGAGCAGTTCTTC. This translates into CASSLGGSSGGAREQFF.

This chain connects TRBV7-2 to TRBJ2-1; 7 bases map to TRBD2. The V gene end was trimmed by 6 bases and the J gene end by 7 bases; junction bases not matched to a gene: 12. Germline lookup yields CDR1 SGHTA and CDR2 FQGNSA. This CDR3 comprises 15 residues. The CDR3 here is CASRLRTREGNEQFF. The CDR3 DNA reads TGTGCCAGCAGACTGCGGACGAGGGAGGGGAATGAGCAGTTCTTC.

J is TRBJ2-7 and V is TRBV10-1, with D maybe TRBD1 (5 bases). Germline V CDR1 and CDR2: WNHNN, SYGVQD (reference sequence). The CDR3 extends over 13 amino acids. V lost 9 bases and J 4 bases, leaving 16 bases between the germline ends. The chain's CDR3 is CARRTRLPYEQYV. The CDR3 bases are TGCGCCAGAAGGACAAGGCTTCCTTACGAGCAGTACGTC.

The chain combines TRBV27 with TRBJ2-1; tentatively, D is TRBD2 (6 bases). The CDR3 extends over 14 amino acids. Trimming took 0 bases from V and 9 from J, leaving 12 bases between them. CDR1 is MNHEY, CDR2 SMNVEV, per germline (reference sequence). CDR3 in amino acids: CASSLSVAAGEQFF. DNA of the CDR3: TGTGCCAGCAGTTTATCCGTAGCGGCGGGTGAGCAGTTCTTC.

The CDR3 region has the DNA TGTGCCAGCAGCCCAGGGGGGGGCCGGAATGAGCAGTTCTTC. Encoded protein: CASSPGGGRNEQFF. J is TRBJ2-1 and V is TRBV6-2 or TRBV6-3; D may match TRBD1 or TRBD2 (7 bases each). CDR1 and CDR2 (germline): MNHEY, SVGEGT. Trimming left V 6 bases short and J 7 bases short, with 16 bases between. This CDR3 region has 14 residues.

The V gene is TRBV19, the J gene TRBJ1-1; 10 bases match TRBD1. In germline, CDR1 is LNHDA, CDR2 SQIVND (reference sequence). Trimming took 6 bases from V and 0 from J; bases not matched to a gene: 4. This CDR3 spans 15 amino acids. The CDR3 DNA sequence: TGTGCCAGTAGGGGCGGGACAGGGGTGAACACTGAAGCTTTCTTT. It translates to CASRGGTGVNTEAFF.

This clone was recorded a few times. This rearrangement joins TRBV6-4 to TRBJ2-3; TRBD2 matches at 7 bases. CDR3 length: 14 amino acids. Trimming at V came to 10 bases and at J to 4 bases, leaving 11 bases not matched to a gene. Germline V gene sequence: CDR1 MRHNA, CDR2 SNTAGT. The CDR3 region has the DNA TGTGCCACCAAGGTAGCTAGCGGATCAGATACGCAGTATTTT. Translating it yields CATKVASGSDTQYF.

This chain connects TRBV12-5 to TRBJ2-1; 7 bases map to TRBD1. With V trimmed by 4 bases and J by 10 bases, 13 bases remained unmatched. Germline-derived CDR1 and CDR2 are LGHNT and FRNRAP. The CDR3 runs to 15 residues. Written as DNA, the CDR3 is TGTGCTAGTGGTTACGGACAGGCTCCCGCCGGGGAGCAGTTCTTC. Translation: CASGYGQAPAGEQFF. Full variable domain (missing parts from reference TRBV12-5 and TRBJ2-1): DARVTQTPRHKVTEMGQEVTMRCQPILGHNTVFWYRQTMMQGLELLAYFRNRAPLDDSGMPKDRFSAEMPDATLATLKIQPSEPRDSAVYFCASGYGQAPAGEQFFGPGTRLTVL.

The chain links TRBV7-2 to TRBJ1-1; D unclear. Germline V gene data show CDR1 as SGHTA and CDR2 as FQGNSA. Trimming removed 2 bases at V and 0 bases at J, with 7 bases between. CDR3 length: 14 amino acids. CDR3 sequence reads: CASSLNSLNTEAFF. As DNA, the CDR3 is TGTGCCAGCAGCTTAAACAGCTTGAACACTGAAGCTTTCTTT.

Of note for this clone: Distinct nucleotide sequences in the sample also encode this CDR3. The CDR3 is CASSPGQGSYEQYF. CDR3 DNA: TGTGCCAGCTCGCCGGGACAGGGGTCCTACGAGCAGTACTTC. The V and J genes are TRBV18 and TRBJ2-7, with 10 bases that match TRBD1. The trim removed 6 bases at V and 1 base at J, leaving 3 bases unmatched. Germline lookup yields CDR1 KGHSH and CDR2 LQKENI. The CDR3 is made up of 14 amino acids.

The chain couples TRBV5-5 to TRBJ1-2; 7 nucleotides align to TRBD1. Germline V gives CDR1 SGHKS, CDR2 YYEKEE (reference sequence). This CDR3 has 13 residues. V trimming: 3 bases; J trimming: 3 bases; junction bases outside the gene matches: 2. DNA for the CDR3: TGTGCCAGCAGCTCTAGGGGGCACTATGGCTACACCTTC. This codes for CASSSRGHYGYTF.

This rearrangement joins TRBV6-5 to TRBJ1-1; D remains unclear. Germline CDR1 and CDR2: MNHEY and SVGAGI. V shed 0 bases and J shed 0 bases, with 11 bases lying between them. The CDR3 sequence is 16 residues long. CDR3 residues: CASSYSPNGVNTEAFF. As DNA, the CDR3 is TGTGCCAGCAGTTACTCCCCCAACGGGGTGAACACTGAAGCTTTCTTT.

The CDR3 spells CASSREAGDYGYTF. CDR3 DNA sequence: TGTGCCAGCAGCCGCGAGGCGGGGGACTATGGCTACACCTTC. The chain recombines TRBV14 with TRBJ1-2, with D perhaps matching TRBD1 (5 bases). The germline V and J ends were trimmed by 4 bases and 3 bases, with 12 bases remaining between them. CDR1 is SGHDN, CDR2 FVKESK, per germline. The CDR3 loop spans 14 amino acids.

The genes are TRBV27 and TRBJ2-3; perhaps TRBD2 as D (6 bases). CDR1 and CDR2 (germline): MNHEY, SMNVEV (reference sequence). V lost 4 bases and J 8 bases, leaving 10 bases between the germline ends. The CDR3 covers 12 residues. The CDR3 sequence: CASSSMGGTQYF. DNA for the CDR3: TGTGCCAGCAGTTCTATGGGGGGTACGCAGTATTTT.

This clone was observed once. The chain couples TRBV19 to TRBJ1-4; D gene uncertain. The CDR3 covers 14 residues. Per the germline V gene, CDR1 is LNHDA and CDR2 is SQIVND (reference sequence). V shed 3 bases and J shed 7 bases, with 12 bases lying between them. As DNA, the CDR3 is TGTGCCAGTAGTATTGGGAGGGCTCGTGAAAAACTGTTTTTT. Residues: CASSIGRAREKLFF.

The rearrangement uses TRBV2 and TRBJ2-6, with 9 positions matching TRBD1. The CDR3 is 15 amino acids. Germline CDR1 is SNHLY and CDR2 is FYNNEI. Trimming at V came to 4 bases and at J to 2 bases, leaving 0 bases not matched to a gene. The CDR3 loop is CASSGQGAGANVLTF. CDR3 in DNA: TGTGCCAGCAGTGGACAGGGGGCTGGGGCCAACGTCCTGACTTTC.

The chain carries TRBV2 and TRBJ2-7; 8 bases line up with TRBD2. Germline V gene lookup returns CDR1 SNHLY and CDR2 FYNNEI. This CDR3 is built from 14 residues. The V segment lost 6 bases and the J segment 0 bases; nucleotides outside the gene matches: 4. The CDR3 nucleotides read TGTGCCAGCAGCGGGGGGGGGCTCTCCTACGAGCAGTACTTC. Its translation is CASSGGGLSYEQYF.

In this sample, this clone turned up once. This chain links TRBV16 with TRBJ2-6, with 9 bases fitting TRBD1. Germline V gene sequence: CDR1 KGHSY, CDR2 FQNENV. The CDR3 is made up of 16 amino acids. Trimming cost V 4 bases and J 2 bases; bases outside gene matches: 3. CDR3 DNA sequence: TGTGCCAGCAGCCGTCACAGGGGGCCTGGGGCCAACGTCCTGACTTTC. Translation gives CASSRHRGPGANVLTF.